The 4 T cell receptor beta chains below were found in one sample sequenced in a study of cytomegalovirus exposure and HLA in healthy donors. 13 Jbeta primers and 60 Vbeta primers were used for the PCR. This table comes from immunoSEQ multiplex PCR, and its TCRdb copy is limited to in-frame clones, with some not included. The sample has some 140,000 clones, 70% to 90% seen once. Sequencing used PBMCs. These receptors originate from a woman in her forties in good health and CMV-seropositive.

V and J are TRBV23-1 and TRBJ2-7, with TRBD1 as a possible D gene (6 bases). TRBV23-1 carries the ORF label, with uncertain function. Between the trimmed V and J ends, which lost 3 bases and 4 bases, there was a span of 22 bases. The CDR3 runs to 17 residues. CDR3 sequence: CASSQDSRGGDPYEQYF. DNA for the CDR3: TGCGCCAGCAGTCAGGACTCGAGAGGGGGTGATCCTTACGAGCAGTACTTC.

This clone was detected only once. The chain links TRBV30 to TRBJ2-1, with 8 positions matching TRBD1. Trimming took 4 bases from V and 10 from J; bases not matched to a gene: 15. The CDR3 is 15 residues long. Germline values: CDR1 GTSNPN, CDR2 SVGIG (reference sequence). CDR3 in DNA: TGTGCCTGGACCAGACCGGGACAGGTTATTAAGGAGCAGTTCTTC. This translates into CAWTRPGQVIKEQFF.

The chain employs TRBV4-2 and TRBJ2-1; TRBD2 agrees at 10 bases. Germline trimming cut 0 bases from V and 7 bases from J; bases unmatched to any gene: 3. The CDR3 loop spans 15 amino acids. Germline assignment: CDR1 LGHNA and CDR2 YNFKEQ. The CDR3 sequence is CASSQETSGMNEQFF. DNA for the CDR3: TGTGCCAGCAGCCAAGAAACTAGCGGGATGAATGAGCAGTTCTTC.

V usage is TRBV28 and J usage is TRBJ1-4; D may be TRBD1 (6 bases). Germline CDR1 is MDHEN and CDR2 is SYDVKM. This CDR3 spans 14 amino acids. V was trimmed by 10 bases and J by 3 bases, leaving 15 bases between them. CDR3 bases: TGTGCCACCGTTCCCCCAGGGGCTAATGAAAAACTGTTTTTT. It yields the protein CATVPPGANEKLFF.